The entry below gives a single T cell receptor beta chain sequence along with its context. This record comes from a study of blood T cell repertoires in COVID-19. Study-level background: Spain, Italy and the United States supplied samples that represented acute and convalescent COVID-19. Nucleic acid was either cDNA or gDNA, and it came from T cells, B-cell-depleted T cells, or PBMCs.

Germline lookup yields CDR1 SGHRS and CDR2 YFSETQ. The length of the CDR3 is 14 residues. V shed 2 bases and J shed 2 bases, with 9 bases lying between them. In the original analysis: Estimates of nucleated cell counts were drawn from the amplification of reference gene primers. Sequencing used immunoSEQ multiplex PCR; TCRdb keeps in-frame clones, though not all of them. The DNA gave D and trimming, while V, J and clone size come from that table. Of some 100,000 clones listed, more than 80% are singletons. The receptor's source is a human donor in a cohort sampled during active COVID-19. The gene calls are TRBV5-1 and TRBJ2-3; D is uncertain. Sequencing was performed on peripheral blood. The CDR3 reads CASSLTDFTDTQYF. Written as DNA, the CDR3 is TGCGCCAGCAGCTTAACAGATTTCACAGATACGCAGTATTTT.